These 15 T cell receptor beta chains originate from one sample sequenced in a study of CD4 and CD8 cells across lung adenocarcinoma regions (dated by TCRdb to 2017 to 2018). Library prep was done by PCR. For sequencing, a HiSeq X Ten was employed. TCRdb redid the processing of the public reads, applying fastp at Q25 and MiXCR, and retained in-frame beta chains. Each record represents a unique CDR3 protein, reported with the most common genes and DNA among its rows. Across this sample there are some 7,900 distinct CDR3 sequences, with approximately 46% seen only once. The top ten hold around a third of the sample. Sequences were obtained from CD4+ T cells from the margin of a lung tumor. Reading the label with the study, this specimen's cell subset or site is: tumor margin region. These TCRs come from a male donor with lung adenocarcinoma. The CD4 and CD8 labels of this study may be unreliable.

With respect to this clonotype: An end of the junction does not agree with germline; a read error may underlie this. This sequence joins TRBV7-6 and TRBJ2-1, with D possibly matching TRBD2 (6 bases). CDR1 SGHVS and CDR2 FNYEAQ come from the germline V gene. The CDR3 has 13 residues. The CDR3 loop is CASSSEEGGRGYF. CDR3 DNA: TGTGCCAGCAGCTCGGAGGAGGGTGGAAGAGGGTACTTC.

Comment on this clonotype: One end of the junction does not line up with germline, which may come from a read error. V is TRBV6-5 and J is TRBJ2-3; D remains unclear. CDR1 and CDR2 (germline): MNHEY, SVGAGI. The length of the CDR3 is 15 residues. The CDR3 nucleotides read TGTGCCAGCAGTGTACTCGGTGTTAGCACCGGTGCGCAGTTTTTT. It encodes CASSVLGVSTGAQFF.

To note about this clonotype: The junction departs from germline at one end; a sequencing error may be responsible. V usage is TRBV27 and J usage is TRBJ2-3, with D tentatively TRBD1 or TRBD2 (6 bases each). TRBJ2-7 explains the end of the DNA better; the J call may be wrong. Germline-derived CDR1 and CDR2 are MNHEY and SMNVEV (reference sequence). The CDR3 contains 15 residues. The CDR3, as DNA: TGTGCCAGGAGTTTAGGGGGGTCTGGGGAAGAGACGCAGTACTTC. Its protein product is CARSLGGSGEETQYF.

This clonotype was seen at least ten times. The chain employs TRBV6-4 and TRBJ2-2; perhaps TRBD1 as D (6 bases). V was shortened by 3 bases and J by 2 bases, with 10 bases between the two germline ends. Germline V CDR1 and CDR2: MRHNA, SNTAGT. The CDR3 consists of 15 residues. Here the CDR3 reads CASSEEGDNTGELFF. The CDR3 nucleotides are TGTGCCAGCAGTGAAGAGGGGGACAACACCGGGGAGCTGTTTTTT.

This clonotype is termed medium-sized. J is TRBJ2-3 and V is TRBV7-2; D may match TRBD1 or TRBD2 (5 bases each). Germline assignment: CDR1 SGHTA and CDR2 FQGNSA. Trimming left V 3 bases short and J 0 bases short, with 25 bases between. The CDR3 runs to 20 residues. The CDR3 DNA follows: TGTGCCAGCAGCTTTAATACAGATGAGTTGAGGGACCCTAGCACAGATACGCAGTATTTT. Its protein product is CASSFNTDELRDPSTDTQYF.

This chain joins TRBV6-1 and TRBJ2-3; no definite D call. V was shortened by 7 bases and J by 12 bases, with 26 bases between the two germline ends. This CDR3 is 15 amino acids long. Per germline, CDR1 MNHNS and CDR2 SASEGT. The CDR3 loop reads CASTLGMTAEDTQYF. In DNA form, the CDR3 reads TGTGCCAGCACCCTGGGGATGACCGCCGAAGACACTCAGTATTTT.

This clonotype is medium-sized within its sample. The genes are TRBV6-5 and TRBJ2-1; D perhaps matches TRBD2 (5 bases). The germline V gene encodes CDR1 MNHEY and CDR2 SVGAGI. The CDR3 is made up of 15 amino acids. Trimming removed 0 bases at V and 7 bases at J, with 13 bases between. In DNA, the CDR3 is TGTGCCAGCAGTTACTCGTTTACTAGGCCGAATGAGCAGTTCTTC. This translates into CASSYSFTRPNEQFF.

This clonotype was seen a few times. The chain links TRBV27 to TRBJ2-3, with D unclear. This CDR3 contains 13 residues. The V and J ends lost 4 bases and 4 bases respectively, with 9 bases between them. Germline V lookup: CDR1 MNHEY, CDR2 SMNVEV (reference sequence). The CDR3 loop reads CASSYSVSDTQYF. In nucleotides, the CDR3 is TGTGCCAGCAGTTACTCTGTTTCAGATACGCAGTATTTT.

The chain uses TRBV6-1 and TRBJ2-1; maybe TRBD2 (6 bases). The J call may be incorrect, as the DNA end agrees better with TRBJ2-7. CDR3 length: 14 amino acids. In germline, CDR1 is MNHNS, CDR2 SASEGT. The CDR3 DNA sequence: TGTGCCAGCCACATTGGAGGGCCCCTTCACGAGCAGTACTTC. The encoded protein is CASHIGGPLHEQYF.

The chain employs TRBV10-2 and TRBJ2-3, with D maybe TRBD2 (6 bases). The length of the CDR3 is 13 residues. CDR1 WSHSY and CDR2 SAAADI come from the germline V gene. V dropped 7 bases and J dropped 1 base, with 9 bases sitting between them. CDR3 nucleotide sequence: TGCGCCAGCAAATCTAGCGGCACAGATACGCAGTATTTT. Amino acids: CASKSSGTDTQYF.

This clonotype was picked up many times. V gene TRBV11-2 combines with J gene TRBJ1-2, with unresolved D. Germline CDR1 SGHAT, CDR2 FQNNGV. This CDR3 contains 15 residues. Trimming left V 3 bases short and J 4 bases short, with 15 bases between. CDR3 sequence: CASSFGGRSAYGYTF. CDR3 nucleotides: TGTGCCAGCAGCTTCGGTGGGAGATCGGCCTATGGCTACACCTTC. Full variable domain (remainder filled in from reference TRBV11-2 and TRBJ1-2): EAGVAQSPRYKIIEKRQSVAFWCNPISGHATLYWYQQILGQGPKLLIQFQNNGVVDDSQLPKDRFSAERLKGVDSTLKIQPAKLEDSAVYLCASSFGGRSAYGYTFGSGTRLTVV.

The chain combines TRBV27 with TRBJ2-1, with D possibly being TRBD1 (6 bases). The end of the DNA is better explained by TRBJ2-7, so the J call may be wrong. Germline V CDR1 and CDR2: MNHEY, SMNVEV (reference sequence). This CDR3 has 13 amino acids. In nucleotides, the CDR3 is TGTGCCAGCAGTCGAGCAGGGGCCTACGAGCAGTACTTC. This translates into CASSRAGAYEQYF.

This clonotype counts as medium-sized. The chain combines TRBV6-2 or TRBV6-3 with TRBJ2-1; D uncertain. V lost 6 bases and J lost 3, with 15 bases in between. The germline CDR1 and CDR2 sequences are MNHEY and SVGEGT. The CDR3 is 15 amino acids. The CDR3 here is CASSSDTDNYNEQFF. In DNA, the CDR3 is TGTGCCAGCAGCTCAGACACCGACAACTACAATGAGCAGTTCTTC.

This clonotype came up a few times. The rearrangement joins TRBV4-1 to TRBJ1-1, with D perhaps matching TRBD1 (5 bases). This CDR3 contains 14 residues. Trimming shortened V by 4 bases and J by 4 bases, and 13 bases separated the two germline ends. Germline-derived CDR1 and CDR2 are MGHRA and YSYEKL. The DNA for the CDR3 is TGCGCCAGCAGCCTGCGGGAGGGGAGCACTGAAGCTTTCTTT. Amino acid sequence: CASSLREGSTEAFF.

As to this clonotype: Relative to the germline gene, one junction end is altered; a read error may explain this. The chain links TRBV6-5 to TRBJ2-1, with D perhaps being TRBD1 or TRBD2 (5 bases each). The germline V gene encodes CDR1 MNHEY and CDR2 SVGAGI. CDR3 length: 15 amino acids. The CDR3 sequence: CASSYGQSGQETQYF. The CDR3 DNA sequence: TGTGCCAGCAGTTACGGACAAAGCGGCCAAGAGACGCAGTATTTC.